These T cell receptor beta chains were read from a single sample in a study of blood T cells in healthy people across ages. One entry per CDR3 protein, called by TCRdb with MiXCR from the 5' RACE reads. The sample consists of just over 800,000 distinct CDR3 sequences, about 62% of them appearing once. Input material: blood. The receptors were sampled from a man aged 25-45 years in good health. Both conserved end residues are part of each CDR3. Fields, in order: J gene, D gene, clone size, V gene, CDR3 DNA, CDR3 protein. A D gene is named only where the DNA matches it firmly. Rows may omit the clone size; those that give it use once, few, many or a size class.

>TRBJ2-7|TRBD2|.|TRBV7-9
TGTGCCAGCAGCCCAGGACTAGCGGAACCTTCCTACGAGCAGTACTTC
CASSPGLAEPSYEQYF
>TRBJ2-7|.|.|TRBV7-2
TGTGCCAGCAGCTTAGCGTGGATTCTCTACAATGAGCAGTACTTC
CASSLAWILYNEQYF
>TRBJ1-4|.|few|TRBV5-6
TGTGCCAGCAGCTACCGGTCGGGACAAAGGGAAAAACTGTTTTTT
CASSYRSGQREKLFF
>TRBJ1-4|TRBD1|few|TRBV20-1
TGCAGTGCTAGACCGACAGGGACCACTAATGAAAAACTGTTTTTT
CSARPTGTTNEKLFF
>TRBJ2-4|.|.|TRBV12-3/TRBV12-4
TGTGCCAGCAGTTTTAGGCAGTCGAGCTACGAGCGGTACTTC
CASSFRQSSYERYF
>TRBJ1-2|TRBD1|.|TRBV20-1
TGCAGTGCTAGACCTCTTTACGATGTGACAGGGAAAGACGATGGCTACACCTTC
CSARPLYDVTGKDDGYTF
>TRBJ2-4|.|.|TRBV9
TGTGCCAGCAGCTTATCCGACAGACCTGCCAAAAACATTCAGTACTTC
CASSLSDRPAKNIQYF
>TRBJ1-2|TRBD1|.|TRBV28
TGTGCCAGCAGTTTACTCGACAGGGGATATGGCTACACCTTC
CASSLLDRGYGYTF
>TRBJ2-1|TRBD2|few|TRBV13
TGTGCCAGCAGGCCACTAGCGGGGGGAAGGAATGAGCAGTTCTTC
CASRPLAGGRNEQFF
>TRBJ1-1|TRBD1|few|TRBV9
TGTGCCAGCAGCGGGACAGGTGCGGGAACTGAAGCTTTCTTT
CASSGTGAGTEAFF
>TRBJ1-2|TRBD1|once|TRBV7-9
TGTGCCAGCAGCTCGGGACAGGGAAGATACTATGGCTACACCTTC
CASSSGQGRYYGYTF
>TRBJ2-3|.|.|TRBV4-3
TGCGCCAGCAGCCAAGATTGGGATAGCAAGGATACGCAGTATTTT
CASSQDWDSKDTQYF
>TRBJ1-5|.|.|TRBV7-2
TGTGCCAGCAGCCTGGGAGTTGATCAGCCCCGGCATTTT
CASSLGVDQPRHF
>TRBJ2-5|.|few|TRBV10-3
TGTGCCACCCAGGGGACAGAGACCCAGTACTTC
CATQGTETQYF
>TRBJ2-7|.|.|TRBV11-3
TGTGCCAGCAGCTTTTACCGGGTTTCAGGCTACGAGCAGTACTTC
CASSFYRVSGYEQYF
>TRBJ1-5|.|.|TRBV6-2/TRBV6-3
TGTGCCAGCAGTCCCGGACAGTATAGCAATCAGCCCCAGCATTTT
CASSPGQYSNQPQHF
>TRBJ2-3|.|.|TRBV27
TGTGCCAGCAGTTTACTCTCGGTGGTGCGTCAAGATACGCAGTATTTT
CASSLLSVVRQDTQYF
>TRBJ2-4|TRBD1|.|TRBV27
TGTGCCAGCAGTTTGGGATATCCGGGACAGGGAGTTGGTATCATTCAGTACTTC
CASSLGYPGQGVGIIQYF
>TRBJ2-2|.|.|TRBV7-2
TGTGCCAGCAGCCCGAACGGAGGGGGGGGAGGCGGGGAGCTGTTTTTT
CASSPNGGGGGGELFF
>TRBJ2-2|.|.|TRBV14
TGTGCCAGCAGCCAGAGCGGTCAGGGAGAACGGGTCGCGAACACCGGGGAGCTGTTTTTT
CASSQSGQGERVANTGELFF
>TRBJ2-1|.|.|TRBV4-2
TGTGCCAGCAGCCAGCCACAGGGCTCCTACAATGAGCAGTTCTTC
CASSQPQGSYNEQFF
>TRBJ2-5|TRBD2|.|TRBV5-1
TGCGCCAGCAGCTTGAGACTAGCGGGGGGGGCCCAAGAGACCCAGTACTTC
CASSLRLAGGAQETQYF
>TRBJ2-1|.|many|TRBV6-5
TGTGCCAGCAGTTACTCGGATGGGGCTCCCTACAATGAGCAGTTCTTC
CASSYSDGAPYNEQFF
>TRBJ2-1|TRBD1|.|TRBV7-2
TGTGCCAGCAGACGTGGACAGGCAGGGAATGAGCAGTTCTTC
CASRRGQAGNEQFF
>TRBJ2-1|.|once|TRBV28
TGTGCCAGCGGGGGTAGGGTCGGCTATTCCTACAATGAGCAGTTCTTC
CASGGRVGYSYNEQFF
>TRBJ2-1|TRBD2|.|TRBV6-6
TGTGCCAGCAGTTACTCCACCGGGACTAGCACGAATGAGCAGTTCTTC
CASSYSTGTSTNEQFF
>TRBJ2-7|TRBD1|.|TRBV2
TGTGCCAGCAGTGAAGCGGGACAGGGGCAATCCTACGAGCAGTACTTC
CASSEAGQGQSYEQYF
>TRBJ1-4|.|few|TRBV5-1
TGCGCCAGCAGCTTCGGACGGAGTAATGAAAAACTGTTTTTT
CASSFGRSNEKLFF
>TRBJ2-1|.|few|TRBV5-4
TGTGCCAGCAGCCCGCACCGGGACCTAAACAATGAGCAGTTCTTC
CASSPHRDLNNEQFF
>TRBJ2-7|.|.|TRBV20-1
TGCAGTGCCCCGACGGGCCGCTCTTACGGGCCGTACTTC
CSAPTGRSYGPYF
>TRBJ2-3|.|.|TRBV6-5
TGTGCCAGCAGTTATGGGTCAGCGGGCAGCTTCACAGATACGCAGTATTTT
CASSYGSAGSFTDTQYF
>TRBJ1-2|TRBD1|.|TRBV4-3
TGCGCCAGCAGCCAAGCTATTAACAGGGGGTACCTTAACTATGGCTACACCTTC
CASSQAINRGYLNYGYTF
>TRBJ2-5|.|few|TRBV6-5
TGTGCCAGCAGTCAACTAGATTATACGGAGACCCAGTACTTC
CASSQLDYTETQYF
>TRBJ1-2|.|.|TRBV29-1
TGCAGCGTTGTCTTGGGTCCAGGGGACTATGGCTACACCTTC
CSVVLGPGDYGYTF
>TRBJ1-2|TRBD1|few|TRBV27
TGTGCCAGCAGCCCACAGGGGAGAGGCTACACCTTC
CASSPQGRGYTF
>TRBJ2-3|.|.|TRBV12-3/TRBV12-4
TGTGCCAGCACCATAGGTGGAGCAGATACGCAGTATTTT
CASTIGGADTQYF
>TRBJ2-1|TRBD1|.|TRBV10-3
TGTGCCATCACCCCGAGCCCGGACAGGGATAATGAGCAGTTCTTC
CAITPSPDRDNEQFF
>TRBJ1-2|TRBD1|few|TRBV29-1
TGCAGCGTTGAACGGGACAGGGACTATGGCTACACCTTC
CSVERDRDYGYTF
>TRBJ1-1|TRBD1|.|TRBV2
TGTGCCAGCACACTCATGGACAGGAAGCAGAACACTGAAGCTTTCTTT
CASTLMDRKQNTEAFF
>TRBJ1-2|TRBD1|.|TRBV7-2
TGTGCCAGCAGCTTAGGGGGGACAGGGATGAACTATGGCTACACCTTC
CASSLGGTGMNYGYTF
>TRBJ2-7|.|few|TRBV28
TGTGCCAGCAGTTTGACTCCAGGGGACGAGCAGTACTTC
CASSLTPGDEQYF
>TRBJ2-4|TRBD1|.|TRBV6-1
TGTGCCAGCAGTGAAGGTTTCGGGGACAGGAAAAACATTCAGTACTTC
CASSEGFGDRKNIQYF
>TRBJ2-1|TRBD1|few|TRBV7-9
TGTGCCAGCAGCCCCACAGGGGACGATGAGCAGTTCTTC
CASSPTGDDEQFF
>TRBJ2-1|.|many|TRBV6-2/TRBV6-3
TGTGCCAGCAGTCCTTCCGAGCTGTCCTACAATGAGCAGTTCTTC
CASSPSELSYNEQFF
>TRBJ2-1|.|once|TRBV29-1
TGCAGCGTTGAAGACGGTAACAGGGAGTATGTTGAGCAGTTCTTC
CSVEDGNREYVEQFF
>TRBJ2-7|.|.|TRBV27
TGTGCCAGCAGTTACCGCGTCGGCTCCGAGCAGTACTTC
CASSYRVGSEQYF